What follows describes a single TCR beta chain. The antigen is undetermined. ViraFEST assay sequencing came after antigen-specific CD4+ T cells were expanded with viral peptide pools. Culture lasted around eleven days before CD4+ T cell isolation. Either the mRNA-1273 or the BNT162b2 vaccine was given to participants as two doses. After approximately 2 million PBMC were placed in each well, they were cultured with approximately 9.4 IU/ml IL-2 and about 10 ug/ml peptides. Cultures got half-medium changes with IL-2 on days 3 and 7. V lost 1 base and J lost 7; bases outside the gene matches: 5. CDR1 is SGHDT, CDR2 YYEEEE, per germline. The length of the CDR3 is 15 residues. Using immunoSEQ multiplex PCR, the repertoire was profiled, and TCRdb retains in-frame clones only, with some absent. The sample contains about 28,000 clones, less than 85% of which appear only once. The data belong to a study of vaccination effects on CD4 cells after COVID-19.

The V gene is TRBV5-6, the J gene TRBJ2-1, with 10 bases that match TRBD2. Here the sequenced sample was CD4+ T cells from PBMCs cultured with HCoV-NL63 spike peptides, taken after COVID-19 vaccination. The TCR was taken from a human donor who received a COVID-19 vaccine. CDR3 coding DNA: TGTGCCAGCAGCTTGAGACTAGCGGGCACGAATGAGCAGTTCTTC. Protein sequence: CASSLRLAGTNEQFF.